The entry below describes one T cell receptor beta chain. Its antigen is not yet known. Per-nucleotide qualities are absent, and no much larger clonotype sits a single base away. CDR1 and CDR2, per the germline V gene, are LGHNA and YSLEER. At the junction V is shortened by 0 bases and J by 10 bases, with 10 bases in between. The CDR3 has 14 amino acids, counting the end cysteine and phenylalanine. Here the CDR3 DNA is all that survives: 42 bases in frame from base 1. Receptor amplification or capture employed the immunoSEQ multiplex PCR assay. TCRdb carries this immuneACCESS record with in-frame sequences only. Its versions omit some clonotypes, under half of them owing to an unresolved V gene in the studies checked, with the rest unexplained. The sample table lists 200,000 to 250,000 clones, over 90% of them with a count of one. The ten largest clones capture about 1.6% of the sample. The sample belongs to a study of control samples from healthy donors and cancer patients (TCRdb year 2020).

Sequencing was performed on blood. The clonotype originates from a man aged 50-60 years in good health. The V gene is TRBV4-3 and the J gene is TRBJ1-6; perhaps TRBD1 is the D gene, with 6 bases matching. The CDR3 is CASSQDPRGSPLHF. The DNA reads TGCGCCAGCAGCCAAGACCCCAGGGGCTCACCCCTCCACTTT.